The 21 T cell receptor beta chains reported below all come from one sample, sequenced in a study of cytomegalovirus exposure and HLA in healthy donors. Assay: immunoSEQ multiplex PCR; the TCRdb copy retains only in-frame clones and omits some. The sample lists roughly 330,000 clones; 75% to 90% were seen once. The sample comprised PBMCs. All receptors come from a woman in her thirties in good health and CMV-seropositive.

The rearrangement links TRBV27 to TRBJ2-5; D is ambiguous. CDR1 and CDR2 (germline): MNHEY, SMNVEV (reference sequence). V was shortened by 4 bases and J by 2 bases, with 23 bases between the two germline ends. The CDR3 has 18 amino acids. The CDR3 here is CASSSRLVPINPQETQYF. The CDR3 nucleotides read TGTGCCAGCAGTTCCCGGCTAGTCCCCATTAACCCACAAGAGACCCAGTACTTC.

V and J are TRBV27 and TRBJ2-2; the match to TRBD1 covers 7 bases. This CDR3 contains 16 residues. The V segment lost 6 bases and the J segment 6 bases; nucleotides outside the gene matches: 13. Germline CDR1 MNHEY, CDR2 SMNVEV (reference sequence). CDR3 sequence: CASRSSQGRTAGELFF. Written as DNA, the CDR3 is TGTGCCAGCAGATCATCACAGGGGAGAACTGCCGGGGAGCTGTTTTTT.

This chain links TRBV6-6 with TRBJ2-7; D is unresolved. V was pared by 5 bases and J by 0 bases, with 2 bases between. This CDR3 has 11 amino acids. Germline loops: CDR1 MNHNY, CDR2 SVGAGI (reference sequence). This CDR3 reads CASSVSYEQYF. The CDR3 region has the DNA TGTGCCAGCAGTGTCTCCTACGAGCAGTACTTC.

This chain connects TRBV7-3 to TRBJ1-6; 7 nucleotides agree with TRBD1. In germline, CDR1 is SGHTA, CDR2 FQGTGA. This CDR3 spans 15 amino acids. V lost 6 bases, J lost 0 bases, and 2 bases stayed unmatched. CDR3 bases: TGTGCCAGCAGTACAGGGGACTCCTATAATTCACCCCTCCACTTT. Protein product: CASSTGDSYNSPLHF. The entire variable domain, with the rest obtained from reference TRBV7-3 and TRBJ1-6, is as follows: GAGVSQTPSNKVTEKGKYVELRCDPISGHTALYWYRQSLGQGPEFLIYFQGTGAADDSGLPNDRFFAVRPEGSVSTLKIQRTERGDSAVYLCASSTGDSYNSPLHFGNGTRLTVT.

This clone was seen only a few times. The chain employs TRBV28 and TRBJ1-1, with TRBD1 identical over 7 bases. Germline V lookup: CDR1 MDHEN, CDR2 SYDVKM. The CDR3 runs to 14 residues. V trimming: 2 bases; J trimming: 4 bases; junction bases outside the gene matches: 4. This chain's CDR3 is CASSLNPGGTEAFF. The CDR3 DNA is TGTGCCAGCAGTTTAAACCCAGGGGGCACTGAAGCTTTCTTT.

This chain uses TRBV5-4 with TRBJ1-5; TRBD1 matches at 8 bases. V dropped 0 bases and J dropped 3; count of bases not matched to a gene: 2. The CDR3 length is 15 residues. CDR1 and CDR2 (germline): SGHNT, YYREEE (reference sequence). The CDR3 bases are TGTGCCAGCAGCTTGGGGACAGGGACCAATCAGCCCCAGCATTTT. Protein product: CASSLGTGTNQPQHF.

This chain links TRBV6-5 with TRBJ1-1; D gene uncertain. The CDR3 consists of 13 residues. Germline CDR1 is MNHEY and CDR2 is SVGAGI. V was cut by 2 bases and J by 0 bases, with 4 bases left in between. The CDR3 DNA is TGTGCCAGCAGTTACATGCTGAACACTGAAGCTTTCTTT. This gives the protein CASSYMLNTEAFF.

V and J are TRBV18 and TRBJ2-3; maybe TRBD1 (6 bases). The germline gives CDR1 KGHSH, CDR2 LQKENI. The ends were cut back, 4 bases at V and 2 bases at J, with 16 bases in the middle. This CDR3 comprises 16 residues. The CDR3 DNA reads as TGTGCCAGCTCACTGACTGGGGGCGGAGACACAGATACGCAGTATTTT. Translation gives CASSLTGGGDTDTQYF.

V is TRBV7-7 and J is TRBJ1-2, with 8 bases identical to TRBD1. Germline assignment: CDR1 SSHAT and CDR2 FNYEAQ (reference sequence). This CDR3 region has 16 residues. Trimming at V came to 4 bases and at J to 3 bases, leaving 10 bases not matched to a gene. The CDR3 DNA reads TGTGCCAGCAGCTCCCGACCGGACAGGGAGGACTATGGCTACACCTTC. Translation gives CASSSRPDREDYGYTF.

The rearrangement joins TRBV15 to TRBJ2-1, with 7 bases aligning to TRBD1. CDR3 size: 17 residues. Germline V gene data show CDR1 as LNHNV and CDR2 as YYDKDF (reference sequence). Trimming took 6 bases from V and 12 from J; bases not matched to a gene: 23. CDR3 nucleotides: TGTGCCACCAGATCCTTGAGTCCCCAAACATACAGGGGAAGGCAGTTCTTC. Translated: CATRSLSPQTYRGRQFF.

J is TRBJ1-2 and V is TRBV28, with D maybe TRBD1 (5 bases). Germline assignment: CDR1 MDHEN and CDR2 SYDVKM. Trimming stripped 4 bases from V and 1 base from J, with 22 bases between. This CDR3 spans 18 amino acids. CDR3: CASSYLDSPRPHNYGYTF. CDR3 DNA sequence: TGTGCCAGCAGTTATCTCGACAGCCCGCGCCCTCATAACTATGGCTACACCTTC.

The chain links TRBV7-6 to TRBJ1-5; maybe TRBD1 (5 bases). The CDR3 is 16 residues long. The germline V gene has CDR1 SGHVS and CDR2 FNYEAQ. V lost 5 bases and J 5 bases, leaving 19 bases between the germline ends. The CDR3 spells CASSPSAGQTYQPQHF. CDR3 sequence (DNA): TGTGCCAGCAGCCCCAGCGCGGGGCAGACCTATCAGCCCCAGCATTTT. The variable domain in full, completed from reference TRBV7-6 and TRBJ1-5, reads GAGVSQSPRYKVTKRGQDVALRCDPISGHVSLYWYRQALGQGPEFLTYFNYEAQQDKSGLPNDRFSAERPEGSISTLTIQRTEQRDSAMYRCASSPSAGQTYQPQHFGDGTRLSIL.

The chain recombines TRBV7-3 with TRBJ2-2; D is possibly TRBD2 (6 bases). From germline, CDR1 is SGHTA and CDR2 FQGTGA. This CDR3 is 18 amino acids long. Trimming cost V 6 bases and J 3 bases, with 23 bases left between them. The CDR3 DNA is TGTGCCAGCAGTTTAGCGGCCGCCCTAAATGGAGACACCGGGGAGCTGTTTTTT. Residues: CASSLAAALNGDTGELFF.

The chain uses TRBV28 and TRBJ1-1; TRBD1 matches at 9 bases. Germline-derived CDR1 and CDR2 are MDHEN and SYDVKM. V lost 4 bases, J lost 1 base, and 7 bases stayed unmatched. This CDR3 comprises 16 residues. This chain's CDR3 is CASSSPPGQGNTEAFF. The DNA for the CDR3 is TGTGCCAGCAGTTCCCCGCCGGGACAGGGGAACACTGAAGCTTTCTTT.

This chain uses TRBV19 with TRBJ2-7; a possible D gene is TRBD1 (6 bases). The CDR3 is made up of 13 amino acids. Germline CDR1 and CDR2: LNHDA and SQIVND (reference sequence). V shed 2 bases and J shed 5 bases, with 10 bases lying between them. The CDR3 protein is CASSILTGNEQYF. Written as DNA, the CDR3 is TGTGCCAGTAGTATACTTACAGGGAACGAGCAGTACTTC.

This clone appeared once. The chain couples TRBV5-1 to TRBJ1-1, with no clear D. The CDR3 extends over 14 amino acids. V was cut by 7 bases and J by 7 bases, with 20 bases left in between. Looked up from germline, CDR1 is SGHRS and CDR2 is YFSETQ. The CDR3 nucleotides read TGCGCCAGCCCCGGCTCCGACGGGAGACATGAAGCTTTCTTT. Its protein is CASPGSDGRHEAFF.

This chain links TRBV18 with TRBJ2-1; D possibly corresponds to TRBD2 (6 bases). Germline CDR1 KGHSH, CDR2 LQKENI. Trimming pared 6 bases from V and 7 bases from J, leaving 22 bases between. The length of the CDR3 is 16 residues. The CDR3 DNA reads as TGTGCCAGCTCCTTCTCCGGGGACGGAGGGTTAAATGAGCAGTTCTTC. Protein product: CASSFSGDGGLNEQFF.

This clone occurred once. The rearrangement joins TRBV7-7 to TRBJ2-1; 14 bases agree with TRBD2. The junction had 3 bases not matched to a gene; V was cut back by 5 bases and J by 6 bases. This CDR3 is 15 amino acids long. Germline assignment: CDR1 SSHAT and CDR2 FNYEAQ (reference sequence). This CDR3 is CASSPGLAGVNEQFF. Written as DNA, the CDR3 is TGTGCCAGCAGCCCGGGACTAGCGGGAGTCAATGAGCAGTTCTTC.

The chain links TRBV13 to TRBJ2-5, with TRBD2 matching over 15 bases. Germline V CDR1 and CDR2: PRHDT, FYEKMQ (reference sequence). V was pared by 5 bases and J by 5 bases, with 9 bases of the junction left unmatched. The CDR3 is made up of 17 amino acids. CDR3 nucleotide sequence: TGTGCCAGCAGCCCCAGACTAGGACTAGCGGGAGGGGAGACCCAGTACTTC. Amino acid sequence: CASSPRLGLAGGETQYF.

The chain is built from TRBV9 and TRBJ1-2, with D tentatively TRBD1 (6 bases). Germline-derived CDR1 and CDR2 are SGDLS and YYNGEE. With 0 bases removed from V and 2 bases from J, the gap between germline ends came to 8 bases. The CDR3 contains 14 residues. CDR3 residues: CASSVAGENYGYTF. The CDR3 DNA sequence: TGTGCCAGCAGCGTAGCAGGGGAGAACTATGGCTACACCTTC.

The chain combines TRBV7-2 with TRBJ2-7, with 10 bases that match TRBD2. V shed 5 bases and J 4 bases; nucleotides not matched to a gene: 8. In germline, CDR1 is SGHTA, CDR2 FQGNSA. The CDR3 consists of 15 residues. The DNA of the CDR3 is TGTGCCAGCAGCCCCCTCATAGCGGGGGGATACGAGCAGTACTTC. Its protein product is CASSPLIAGGYEQYF.